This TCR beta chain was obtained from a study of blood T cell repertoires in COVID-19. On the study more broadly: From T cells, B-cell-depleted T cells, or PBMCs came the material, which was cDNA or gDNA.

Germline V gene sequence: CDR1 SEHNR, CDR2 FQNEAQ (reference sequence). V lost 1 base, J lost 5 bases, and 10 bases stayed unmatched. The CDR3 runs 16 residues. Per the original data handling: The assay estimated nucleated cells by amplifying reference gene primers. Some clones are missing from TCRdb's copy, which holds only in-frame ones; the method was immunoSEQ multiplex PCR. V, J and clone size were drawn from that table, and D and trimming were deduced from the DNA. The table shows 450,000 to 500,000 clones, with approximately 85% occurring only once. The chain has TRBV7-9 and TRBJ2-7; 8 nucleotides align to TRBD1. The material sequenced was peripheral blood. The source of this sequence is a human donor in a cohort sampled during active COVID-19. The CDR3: CASSLEIGQGANEQYF. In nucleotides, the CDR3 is TGTGCCAGCAGCTTAGAGATAGGACAGGGCGCTAACGAGCAGTACTTC. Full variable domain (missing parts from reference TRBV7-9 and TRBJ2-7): DTGVSQNPRHKITKRGQNVTFRCDPISEHNRLYWYRQTLGQGPEFLTYFQNEAQLEKSRLLSDRFSAERPKGSFSTLEIQRTEQGDSAMYLCASSLEIGQGANEQYFGPGTRLTVT.